The rows below give T cell receptor beta chains drawn from one sample of a study of memory CD4+ T cells and cytomegalovirus serostatus. The protocol was immunoSEQ multiplex PCR, while the TCRdb copy is restricted to in-frame clones and leaves out a portion. This sample has tens of thousands of clones, with just under 80% found just once. The material sequenced was memory CD4+ T cells from blood. The receptors originated from an adult in good health and CMV-seronegative. The CDR3 runs from the conserved cysteine through the conserved F or W. The order of the fields is J gene, D gene, clone size, V gene, CDR3 protein, CDR3 DNA. D genes are given only for firm matches. For some rows the clone size is stated as once, few or many, or as a class when expanded; others skip it.

>TRBJ2-5|TRBD1|NA|TRBV5-1
CASSLTGQEIRDTQYF
TGCGCCAGCAGCTTGACTGGACAGGAGATAAGAGATACCCAGTACTTC
>TRBJ2-2|NA|NA|TRBV7-2
CASSSYRTGELFF
TGTGCCAGCAGCTCGTACAGAACCGGGGAGCTGTTTTTT
>TRBJ2-7|NA|once|TRBV10-2
CASSEGTSYEQYF
TGCGCCAGCAGTGAGGGGACCTCCTACGAGCAGTACTTC
>TRBJ2-3|NA|NA|TRBV6-6
CASSLRGGTDTQYF
TGTGCCAGCAGTTTGCGAGGGGGGACAGATACGCAGTATTTT
>TRBJ2-5|TRBD1|NA|TRBV6-6
CASSDETGQGMKTQYF
TGTGCCAGCAGCGACGAGACGGGACAGGGAATGAAGACCCAGTACTTC
>TRBJ1-1|NA|NA|TRBV19
CASSISDVGTEAFF
TGTGCCAGTAGTATTAGCGACGTGGGCACTGAAGCTTTCTTT
>TRBJ1-6|NA|few|TRBV14
CASSTGLNSPLHF
TGTGCCAGCAGTACGGGACTCAATTCACCCCTCCACTTT
>TRBJ1-2|NA|NA|TRBV15
CATSRARSEVGGYTF
TGTGCCACCAGCAGAGCCCGTAGCGAGGTGGGTGGCTACACCTTC
>TRBJ2-4|TRBD1|once|TRBV5-1
CASSPRPGQGANIQYF
TGCGCCAGCAGCCCGAGACCGGGACAGGGGGCGAACATTCAGTACTTC
>TRBJ2-5|NA|once|TRBV5-1
CASSLGVNPGRTQYF
TGCGCCAGCAGCTTGGGTGTGAATCCAGGGAGGACCCAGTACTTC
>TRBJ2-5|TRBD1|NA|TRBV9
CASSPGDRDSQTQYF
TGTGCCAGCAGCCCCGGGGACAGGGATTCTCAGACCCAGTACTTC
>TRBJ1-1|NA|NA|TRBV5-5
CASSLWSGLNTEAFF
TGTGCCAGCAGCTTGTGGTCAGGGTTGAACACTGAAGCTTTCTTT
>TRBJ1-5|TRBD1|NA|TRBV28
CASSGRDRGSYQPQHF
TGTGCCAGCAGTGGGCGGGACAGGGGAAGTTATCAGCCCCAGCATTTT
>TRBJ2-6|NA|NA|TRBV30
CAWRGDWGANVLTF
TGTGCCTGGAGGGGGGATTGGGGGGCCAACGTCCTGACTTTC
>TRBJ2-5|NA|NA|TRBV11-2
CASSHLPETQYF
TGTGCCAGCAGCCACCTTCCAGAGACCCAGTACTTC
>TRBJ2-1|TRBD1|NA|TRBV5-6
CASRIRDRGYNEQFF
TGTGCCAGCAGGATCCGGGACAGGGGCTACAATGAGCAGTTCTTC
>TRBJ1-3|NA|NA|TRBV6-5
CASSLGNTIYF
TGTGCCAGCTCCCTCGGAAACACCATATATTTT
>TRBJ2-3|TRBD1|NA|TRBV2
CASNPGGGDTQYF
TGTGCCAGCAATCCAGGGGGCGGAGATACGCAGTATTTT
>TRBJ2-7|NA|NA|TRBV27
CASGKSYEQYF
TGTGCCAGCGGCAAATCCTACGAGCAGTACTTC
>TRBJ1-4|NA|NA|TRBV9
CASSVATGYNEKLFF
TGTGCCAGCAGCGTAGCTACGGGGTACAACGAAAAACTGTTTTTT
>TRBJ2-1|TRBD1|NA|TRBV5-8
CASSSGDRGGSRYNEQFF
TGTGCCAGCAGCTCGGGGGACAGGGGAGGGTCCCGATACAATGAGCAGTTCTTC
>TRBJ2-1|NA|once|TRBV19
CASRSYGDEQFF
TGTGCCAGTAGAAGTTACGGGGATGAGCAGTTCTTC
>TRBJ1-4|NA|NA|TRBV19
CASSLPTGGLFF
TGTGCCAGTAGTCTCCCGACCGGAGGACTGTTTTTT
>TRBJ1-6|TRBD1|NA|TRBV19
CASSTGQGGNSPLHF
TGTGCCAGTAGTACGGGACAGGGTGGGAATTCACCCCTCCACTTT
>TRBJ2-7|TRBD1|NA|TRBV5-3
CARSPGGQGSHEQYF
TGTGCCAGAAGCCCGGGGGGACAGGGGAGCCACGAGCAGTACTTC
>TRBJ1-2|NA|NA|TRBV7-6
CASSLASHTGGYTF
TGTGCCAGCAGCTTAGCCTCCCACACAGGGGGCTACACCTTC
>TRBJ1-2|TRBD1|NA|TRBV6-1
CASRDTGGSYGYTF
TGTGCCAGCAGGGATACAGGGGGCTCCTATGGCTACACCTTC
>TRBJ2-3|NA|few|TRBV11-1
CASSLVFSSTQYF
TGTGCCAGCAGCTTAGTGTTTAGTAGTACGCAGTATTTT
>TRBJ1-1|TRBD1|NA|TRBV6-5
CASRVSLGRGTEAFF
TGTGCCAGCAGAGTTAGCTTGGGCAGGGGGACTGAAGCTTTCTTT
>TRBJ1-2|NA|NA|TRBV25-1
CASSDFTNYGYTF
TGTGCCAGCAGTGACTTCACTAACTATGGCTACACCTTC
>TRBJ1-1|NA|NA|TRBV6-5
CASSSRATSLVEAFF
TGTGCCAGCAGTTCCCGAGCGACCTCCCTAGTAGAAGCTTTCTTT
>TRBJ2-5|TRBD2|NA|TRBV5-6
CASSVTSGAGETQYF
TGTGCCAGCAGCGTGACTAGCGGGGCAGGGGAGACCCAGTACTTC
>TRBJ2-4|NA|NA|TRBV2
CASSERPTGPGAKNIQYF
TGTGCCAGCAGTGAAAGGCCCACAGGGCCCGGGGCCAAAAACATTCAGTACTTC
>TRBJ2-7|TRBD2|NA|TRBV6-1
CASSEEAGAWFSYEQYF
TGTGCCAGCAGTGAAGAAGCGGGGGCCTGGTTTAGCTACGAGCAGTACTTC
>TRBJ1-5|TRBD1|NA|TRBV28
CASKNLGQLSNQPQHF
TGTGCCAGCAAGAATCTGGGACAGCTTAGCAATCAGCCCCAGCATTTT
>TRBJ1-2|NA|few|TRBV5-1
CASSLGSTGTYGYTF
TGCGCCAGCAGCTTGGGATCAACAGGGACTTATGGCTACACCTTC
>TRBJ2-7|NA|NA|TRBV10-3
CAIRQGGNYEQYF
TGTGCCATAAGACAGGGAGGAAACTACGAGCAGTACTTC
>TRBJ2-4|TRBD1|NA|TRBV11-2
CASSFDRGRPNIQYF
TGTGCCAGCAGTTTTGACAGGGGGCGCCCAAACATTCAGTACTTC
>TRBJ1-1|NA|NA|TRBV5-1
CASTTEGRDTEAFF
TGCGCCAGCACAACAGAGGGACGGGACACTGAAGCTTTCTTT
>TRBJ2-3|NA|NA|TRBV5-4
CASSLAGPGTDTQYF
TGTGCCAGCAGCTTGGCCGGGCCCGGCACAGATACGCAGTATTTT
>TRBJ1-1|NA|NA|TRBV6-6
CASSYVGGPLAAFF
TGTGCCAGCAGTTACGTCGGAGGGCCCCTTGCAGCTTTCTTT
>TRBJ2-3|TRBD2|NA|TRBV9
CASSVLAGGPISTDTQYF
TGTGCCAGCAGCGTCCTAGCGGGGGGTCCGATTAGCACAGATACGCAGTATTTT